This entry lists 13 T cell receptor beta chains sequenced from one sample in a study of human T cells and chemical hapten exposure. TCRdb reanalysed the RACE reads using MiXCR and keeps one entry per CDR3 protein. Of 250,000 or so distinct CDR3 sequences in the sample, around 9.3% were seen once. Noted time point: pre-sensitization, week 0. Treatment denoted: therapeutic diphenylcyclopropenone sensitization with weekly scalp DPC. The sample here was whole blood, taken in connection with sensitization to the hapten diphenylcyclopropenone (DPC). Receptors originate from a woman in her thirties or forties with alopecia areata. Some clones in this sample may be carry-over from other donors' samples.

The chain uses TRBV4-2 and TRBJ2-3; perhaps TRBD2 as D (5 bases). Germline CDR1 reads LGHNA; CDR2 reads YNFKEQ. This CDR3 contains 15 residues. With 4 bases removed from V and 1 base from J, the gap between germline ends came to 12 bases. CDR3 loop: CASSPQERGTDTQYF. CDR3 DNA sequence: TGTGCCAGCAGCCCCCAGGAGAGGGGCACAGATACGCAGTATTTT.

V is TRBV12-3 or TRBV12-4 and J is TRBJ2-1; D is undetermined. The CDR3 length is 13 residues. V dropped 5 bases and J dropped 6 bases, with 11 bases sitting between them. CDR3: CASSVLRPNEQFF. CDR3 bases: TGTGCCAGCAGTGTGCTTAGACCCAATGAGCAGTTCTTC.

This clonotype was observed at least ten times. The genes are TRBV6-6 and TRBJ1-4; 7 bases fit TRBD1. The V and J ends lost 5 bases and 6 bases, in that order; junction bases with no gene match: 3. The CDR3 has 13 residues. CDR1 is MNHNY and CDR2 is SVGAGI in the germline V gene (reference sequence). CDR3 amino acids: CASSNGQDEKLFF. CDR3 in DNA: TGTGCCAGCAGTAACGGACAGGATGAAAAACTGTTTTTT.

Many counts were recorded for this clonotype. This chain connects TRBV29-1 to TRBJ1-4; 7 bases map to TRBD1. The V gene's germline CDR1 is SQVTM and CDR2 ANQGSEA. Trimming took 7 bases from V and 0 from J; bases not matched to a gene: 11. This CDR3 comprises 16 residues. CDR3 loop: CSAGTARGATNEKLFF. CDR3 nucleotide sequence: TGCAGCGCCGGGACAGCCCGGGGAGCAACTAATGAAAAACTGTTTTTT. The entire variable domain, with the rest obtained from reference TRBV29-1 and TRBJ1-4, is as follows: SAVISQKPSRDICQRGTSLTIQCQVDSQVTMMFWYRQQPGQSLTLIATANQGSEATYESGFVIDKFPISRPNLTFSTLTVSNMSPEDSSIYLCSAGTARGATNEKLFFGSGTQLSVL.

The CDR3 loop is CSARTTREEQYF. DNA for the CDR3: TGCAGTGCTAGGACCACTAGAGAAGAGCAGTACTTC. This chain joins TRBV20-1 and TRBJ2-7; maybe TRBD2 (5 bases). There are 12 residues in the CDR3. Trimming shortened V by 3 bases and J by 7 bases, and 13 bases separated the two germline ends. Germline-derived CDR1 and CDR2 are DFQATT and SNEGSKA (reference sequence).

This clonotype was counted a few times. The chain couples TRBV14 to TRBJ2-6; possibly TRBD2 for D (5 bases). V lost 4 bases and J lost 1, with 20 bases in between. Looked up from germline, CDR1 is SGHDN and CDR2 is FVKESK. CDR3 length equals 19 residues. CDR3 DNA: TGTGCCAGCAGCCTAAACAATCCCTACCGGGGATCTGGGGCCAACGTCCTGACTTTC. Translation gives CASSLNNPYRGSGANVLTF.

This clonotype was seen many times. V is TRBV5-6 and J is TRBJ2-1; D gene uncertain. This CDR3 has 11 amino acids. Germline assignment: CDR1 SGHDT and CDR2 YYEEEE. V dropped 3 bases and J dropped 6 bases, with 4 bases sitting between them. CDR3 residues: CASSYSNEQFF. The CDR3 nucleotides read TGTGCCAGCAGCTACAGCAATGAGCAGTTCTTC.

This clonotype was counted only a few times. The chain combines TRBV7-9 with TRBJ1-1; the match to TRBD1 covers 9 bases. The CDR3 consists of 15 residues. J lost 3 bases, V lost 1 base, and 3 bases had no gene match. Germline CDR1 reads SEHNR; CDR2 reads FQNEAQ (reference sequence). Here the CDR3 DNA reads TGTGCCAGCAGCTTAGGGGACAGGGTGGACACTGAAGCTTTCTTT. This codes for CASSLGDRVDTEAFF.

In its sample, this clonotype was seen a few times. The chain combines TRBV6-2 or TRBV6-3 with TRBJ2-5; the D gene is possibly TRBD2 (6 bases). This CDR3 has 14 residues. CDR1 and CDR2 from the germline V gene are MNHEY and SVGEGT. Trimming took 5 bases from V and 2 from J, leaving 12 bases between them. The CDR3 spells CASSPIAVQETQYF. CDR3 nucleotides: TGTGCCAGCAGTCCGATAGCGGTTCAAGAGACCCAGTACTTC.

The genes are TRBV12-3 or TRBV12-4 and TRBJ2-6, with 10 bases that match TRBD1. J lost 0 bases, V lost 5 bases, and 7 bases had no gene match. The CDR3 runs to 18 residues. The chain's CDR3 is CASSPDRGTSSGANVLTF. CDR3 DNA: TGTGCCAGCAGTCCGGACAGGGGGACAAGCTCTGGGGCCAACGTCCTGACTTTC.

This clonotype was seen only a few times. This sequence joins TRBV20-1 and TRBJ2-4; 7 bases agree with TRBD2. The CDR3 covers 15 residues. Per germline, CDR1 DFQATT and CDR2 SNEGSKA (reference sequence). Losses at the gene ends were 4 bases for V and 0 bases for J; bases not matched to a gene: 6. This CDR3 reads CSAKGTTLAKNIQYF. In DNA form, the CDR3 reads TGCAGTGCTAAGGGGACTACCCTAGCCAAAAACATTCAGTACTTC.

This clonotype was seen a handful of times. The chain combines TRBV7-2 with TRBJ2-7; D is uncertain. Germline V gene sequence: CDR1 SGHTA, CDR2 FQGNSA. The CDR3 loop spans 14 amino acids. Between the trimmed V and J ends, which lost 3 bases and 6 bases, there was a span of 15 bases. CDR3 residues: CASSLAPLPGEQYF. The DNA of the CDR3 is TGTGCCAGCAGCTTGGCCCCCCTTCCCGGCGAGCAGTACTTC.

There are many counts of this clonotype. As DNA, the CDR3 is TGTGCCAGCAGCTTGTCGGCAGATCAGCCCCAGCATTTT. Translation gives CASSLSADQPQHF. V is TRBV5-5 and J is TRBJ1-5, with no clear D. Per the germline V gene, CDR1 is SGHKS and CDR2 is YYEKEE (reference sequence). Deletions cut 1 base from V and 5 bases from J, with 7 bases between. This CDR3 region has 13 residues.